Below, 30 T cell receptor beta chains from the same sample are listed, as sequenced in a study of tumor-infiltrating lymphocytes in primary liver carcinoma. Total RNA (around 500 ng) served as template for TCR beta cDNA synthesis primed by a constant-region primer. Researchers made the TCR beta libraries by running three nested multiplex PCR rounds with slightly modified ARM-PCR. TRBV1-TRBV30 forward primers and a C-beta reverse primer were used in the first two PCR rounds, which each ran for ten to eleven cycles. Using its own MiXCR run on the multiplex PCR reads, TCRdb lists one record per CDR3 protein. The sample includes 100,000 to 150,000 distinct CDR3 sequences, 55% to 75% of them seen just once. Starting material for RNA and DNA co-extraction consisted of about 17-30 mg of unsorted bulk tissue. The sequenced sample consisted of liver tumor tissue from sampling region 3. Subset denoted: tumor region T3, left-lateral pole. Receptors were obtained from a woman aged 55-69 years with primary liver carcinoma and hepatitis B virus infection.

In regard to this clonotype: This CDR3 is missing its conserved last phenylalanine or tryptophan, likely due to a read error. The V call is TRBV4-2, the J call TRBJ2-2; D may correspond to TRBD1 or TRBD2 (6 bases each). Germline V gene lookup returns CDR1 LGHNA and CDR2 YNFKEQ. CDR3 size: 17 residues. This CDR3 is CTSSPATSSQQGGELFL. In DNA form, the CDR3 reads TGTACCAGCAGCCCAGCCACTAGCTCCCAACAGGGCGGGGAGCTGTTTTTG.

This clonotype was counted many times. The V and J genes are TRBV28 and TRBJ1-3; D unclear. V shed 6 bases and J shed 4 bases, with 16 bases lying between them. The length of the CDR3 is 15 residues. The germline gives CDR1 MDHEN, CDR2 SYDVKM. This CDR3 is CASRKTEMRGNTIYF. CDR3 sequence (DNA): TGTGCCAGCAGAAAAACGGAGATGAGGGGAAACACCATATATTTT.

The J gene is TRBJ2-3, the V gene TRBV20-1, with a weak D call TRBD1 (6 bases). The CDR3 spans 12 residues. V was pared by 2 bases and J by 6 bases, with 9 bases between. Germline CDR1 is DFQATT and CDR2 is SNEGSKA (reference sequence). This chain's CDR3 is CSARPRGDTQYF. CDR3 DNA sequence: TGCAGTGCTAGACCTAGGGGGGATACGCAGTATTTT.

J is TRBJ2-3 and V is TRBV6-5; weak D call: TRBD2 (5 bases). Trimming took off 8 bases at V and 1 base at J, with 13 bases between the two ends. The CDR3 has 14 amino acids. Germline loops: CDR1 MNHEY, CDR2 SVGAGI. CDR3 amino acids: CASAGSSGTDTQYF. The CDR3, as DNA: TGTGCCAGCGCTGGGAGCTCAGGCACAGATACGCAGTATTTT.

A word on this clonotype: A read error is possible here, since a much larger clone lies one base away. This chain joins TRBV10-1 and TRBJ2-2, with D unresolved. The CDR3 loop spans 13 amino acids. With 8 bases removed from V and 5 bases from J, the gap between germline ends came to 12 bases. Germline V gene data show CDR1 as WNHNN and CDR2 as SYGVQD (reference sequence). CDR3 in DNA: TGCGCCAGCGCGGTTAGCCAAACCGGGGAGCTGTTTTTT. This gives the protein CASAVSQTGELFF.

Points on this clonotype: The CDR3 end shows no conserved phenylalanine or tryptophan, and so a read error is likely. CDR3 DNA sequence: TGCAGCGTTCAGCGGGATAACTCCTACAATGAGCAGTTCCTC. The encoded protein is CSVQRDNSYNEQFL. The rearrangement uses TRBV29-1 and TRBJ2-1; 7 bases are a match to TRBD2. The CDR3 spans 14 residues. V lost 5 bases to trimming and J lost 0 bases; unmatched junction nucleotides: 4. The V gene's germline CDR1 is SQVTM and CDR2 ANQGSEA.

The chain uses TRBV29-1 and TRBJ2-1; D is unclear. V was pared by 4 bases and J by 4 bases, with 11 bases between. Germline V lookup: CDR1 SQVTM, CDR2 ANQGSEA. The length of the CDR3 is 13 residues. The CDR3 loop is CSVVRRKYNEQFF. CDR3 nucleotide sequence: TGCAGCGTTGTTCGGCGGAAATACAATGAGCAGTTCTTC.

About this clonotype itself: A much larger clone sits a single nucleotide away, making a read error possible. The V and J genes are TRBV12-3 or TRBV12-4 and TRBJ2-5; unclear D gene. V was trimmed by 4 bases and J by 5 bases, leaving 8 bases between them. The CDR3 spans 12 residues. CDR3 bases: TGTGCCAGCAGTTCGGTCTGGGAGACCCAGTACTTC. It translates to CASSSVWETQYF.

The chain joins TRBV28 to TRBJ1-2; 8 nucleotides line up with TRBD1. CDR3 length: 18 amino acids. J lost 1 base, V lost 4 bases, and 14 bases had no gene match. In germline, CDR1 is MDHEN, CDR2 SYDVKM. The CDR3 DNA reads as TGTGCCAGCAGTTCCTCCTGGACAGGGCCCTATGATAACTATGGCTACACCTTC. Translated, it gives CASSSSWTGPYDNYGYTF.

On this clonotype itself: The junction departs from the called germline gene at one end, perhaps through a read error. The chain joins TRBV4-2 to TRBJ1-5; weak D call: TRBD1 (5 bases). The germline CDR1 and CDR2 sequences are LGHNA and YNFKEQ. The CDR3 is 19 amino acids. The CDR3 is CASSQTAGKEDSSNQPQHF. CDR3 DNA sequence: TGTGCCAGTAGCCAGACAGCTGGAAAAGAGGATTCTAGCAATCAGCCCCAGCATTTT.

Only one count was recorded for this clonotype. A much larger clone sits a single nucleotide away, making a read error possible. The V call is TRBV5-4, the J call TRBJ2-7, with D possibly TRBD1 on 6 matching bases. Germline assignment: CDR1 SGHNT and CDR2 YYREEE (reference sequence). This CDR3 region has 14 residues. The CDR3, as DNA: TGTGCCAGCAGCTTGGCAGGGGCCTCCTACGAGCAGTGCTTC. Its translation: CASSLAGASYEQCF.

The chain joins TRBV4-2 to TRBJ2-5; the D call may be TRBD1 or TRBD2 (5 bases each). CDR3 size: 17 residues. The germline V gene encodes CDR1 LGHNA and CDR2 YNFKEQ. The V gene lost 2 bases and the J gene lost 4 bases, with 20 bases spanning the gap. The CDR3 spells CASSQIGARNVSETQYF. The DNA for the CDR3 is TGTGCCAGCAGCCAAATCGGGGCTAGGAATGTCTCAGAGACCCAGTACTTC.

By frequency in the sample, this clonotype is medium-sized. V gene TRBV11-2 combines with J gene TRBJ2-5; the D gene is possibly TRBD2 (7 bases). Germline-derived CDR1 and CDR2 are SGHAT and FQNNGV. CDR3 length: 12 residues. Trimming removed 5 bases at V and 5 bases at J, with 9 bases between. Here the CDR3 DNA reads TGTGCCAGCAGCCGGGGGGCTGAGACCCAGTACTTC. Translation: CASSRGAETQYF.

As for this clonotype: Without the conserved terminal phenylalanine or tryptophan, this CDR3 likely stems from a read error. V usage is TRBV10-2 and J usage is TRBJ2-7; tentative D call: TRBD2 (6 bases). There are 14 residues in the CDR3. With 4 bases removed from V and 4 bases from J, the gap between germline ends came to 14 bases. Germline CDR1 WSHSY, CDR2 SAAADI. The CDR3 DNA follows: TGCGCCAGCAGTGTACAAAGCGGGTCATACGAGCAGTACCTC. Residues: CASSVQSGSYEQYL.

There are a few counts of this clonotype. The conserved final phenylalanine or tryptophan is absent from the CDR3, which likely points to a read error. Because the CDR3's place on the DNA is in doubt, the DNA is left out and the CDR3 is given as listed by TCRdb. The genes are TRBV11-2 and TRBJ2-1; the D call TRBD1 from the table was never checked on the DNA. Germline V CDR1 and CDR2: SGHAT, FQNNGV. The CDR3 is made up of 17 amino acids, end residues included. The CDR3 is CASSLTHRQGYRGEQLS.

Details on this clonotype: The junction departs from the called germline gene at one end, perhaps through a read error. The chain employs TRBV5-1 and TRBJ2-1; a possible D gene is TRBD1 (5 bases). This CDR3 contains 14 residues. Germline CDR1 is SGHRS and CDR2 is YFSETQ. The CDR3 sequence: CAGSLGLTGNEQFF. In DNA, the CDR3 is TGCGCCGGCAGCTTGGGGCTGACTGGAAATGAGCAGTTCTTC.

Note on this clonotype: No conserved phenylalanine or tryptophan is present at the end of the CDR3, so a read error is the likely explanation. The chain uses TRBV4-1 and TRBJ1-5, with D tentatively TRBD1 (5 bases). Germline V gives CDR1 MGHRA, CDR2 YSYEKL. The CDR3 spans 15 residues. Trimming cost V 1 base and J 6 bases, with 13 bases left between them. CDR3 DNA: TGCGCCAGCAGCCAAGGGGACGGCTTCAGTCAGCCCCAGCATTGT. Protein sequence: CASSQGDGFSQPQHC.

There are a few counts of this clonotype. J is TRBJ1-2 and V is TRBV28; 9 positions agree with TRBD1. V was clipped by 4 bases and J by 8 bases; unmatched bases: 8. The germline CDR1 and CDR2 sequences are MDHEN and SYDVKM. CDR3 size: 14 residues. CDR3 nucleotides: TGTGCCAGCAGTTGGGGACAGGGTCGTAAAGGCTACACCTTC. Translated, it gives CASSWGQGRKGYTF.

As for this clonotype: A much bigger clone sits one base away, suggesting this may be a read error. This chain's CDR3 is CASSEGRYTEAFF. Written as DNA, the CDR3 is TGTGCCAGCAGTGAGGGACGGTACACTGAAGCTTTCTTT. This chain joins TRBV6-5 and TRBJ1-1; a possible D gene is TRBD1 (5 bases). Trimming took 5 bases from V and 3 from J, leaving 10 bases between them. The CDR3 is made up of 13 amino acids. Germline V CDR1 and CDR2: MNHEY, SVGAGI.

The rearrangement joins TRBV5-1 to TRBJ1-1, with unresolved D. The germline V gene encodes CDR1 SGHRS and CDR2 YFSETQ. The CDR3 has 16 residues. Deletions cut 4 bases from V and 4 bases from J, with 20 bases between. The CDR3 DNA reads as TGCGCCAGCAGCCAGATGCAGACCTCACTGGGCACTGAAGCTTTCTTT. This sequence encodes CASSQMQTSLGTEAFF.

CDR3 DNA: TGTGCCAGCAGCTTCAGGGCTAGCACAGATATGCAATATTTT. The encoded protein is CASSFRASTDMQYF. The chain is built from TRBV11-3 and TRBJ2-3; tentatively, D is TRBD1 or TRBD2 (5 bases each). The CDR3 length is 14 residues. Trimming removed 3 bases at V and 15 bases at J, with 22 bases between. CDR1 SGHNT and CDR2 YENEEA come from the germline V gene.

About this clonotype: This may be a read error, as it is one base from a much larger clone. The CDR3 region has the DNA TGTGCCAGCAGTTACTGGGGGAACACCGGGGAGCCGTTTTTT. It translates to CASSYWGNTGEPFF. The rearrangement joins TRBV6-6 to TRBJ2-2; D may match TRBD1 or TRBD2 (5 bases each). The CDR3 covers 14 residues. Germline CDR1 MNHNY, CDR2 SVGAGI (reference sequence).

For this clonotype: At one boundary the junction diverges from the germline segment, which might be a read error. The V gene is TRBV12-3 or TRBV12-4, the J gene TRBJ1-2; D call uncertain. The CDR3 extends over 15 amino acids. The CDR3 region is CASSFRTIGATGYIF. The CDR3 DNA is TGTGCCAGCAGTTTTCGGACGATTGGAGCAACGGGCTACATCTTC.

V gene TRBV28 combines with J gene TRBJ1-1, with D perhaps matching TRBD1 (6 bases). Germline loops: CDR1 MDHEN, CDR2 SYDVKM. CDR3 size: 13 residues. V shed 6 bases and J shed 1 base, with 9 bases lying between them. The CDR3 DNA reads TGTGCCAGCAGGCTCAGGGGGAACACTGAAGCTTTCTTT. Protein: CASRLRGNTEAFF.

This clonotype was recorded a few times. An end of the junction does not agree with germline; a read error may underlie this. V and J are TRBV4-2 and TRBJ2-1; 16 nucleotides line up with TRBD2. This CDR3 spans 18 amino acids. The germline V gene has CDR1 LGHNA and CDR2 YNFKEQ. CDR3 amino acids: CASSPGLAGGPSDNEQFF. CDR3 sequence (DNA): TGTGCCAGCAGCCCGGGACTAGCGGGAGGGCCCTCCGACAATGAGCAGTTCTTC.

About this clonotype itself: An end of the junction differs from the germline gene, which may be a read error. The chain carries TRBV11-2 and TRBJ2-6; D is tentatively TRBD1 or TRBD2 (5 bases each). This CDR3 comprises 18 residues. Germline V gene sequence: CDR1 SGHAT, CDR2 FQNNGV. In nucleotides, the CDR3 is TGTGCCAGCAGCTTACCTCCCGGTAGGGGAGTTGGGGCCAACGTCCTGGCTTTC. Its translation: CASSLPPGRGVGANVLAF.

This clonotype was observed many times. The V call is TRBV5-1, the J call TRBJ2-1; D is unclear. Germline V gene sequence: CDR1 SGHRS, CDR2 YFSETQ. V lost 0 bases, J lost 2 bases, and 0 bases lay in between. The CDR3 runs 12 residues. The CDR3 DNA reads as TGCGCCAGCAGCTTGGCCTACAATGAGCAGTTCTTC. This translates into CASSLAYNEQFF.

A note on this clonotype: It may be a read error: a sequence one base away is much more abundant. This chain joins TRBV5-4 and TRBJ2-2, with D possibly TRBD2 on 6 matching bases. The germline CDR1 and CDR2 sequences are SGHNT and YYREEE (reference sequence). The CDR3 runs 15 residues. CDR3 sequence (DNA): TGTGCCAGCAGCTTTGGGGGAGGTGACACCGGGGACCTGTTTTTT. Its protein is CASSFGGGDTGDLFF.

This clonotype was found a few times. The chain recombines TRBV7-9 with TRBJ1-2, with TRBD1 as a possible D gene (5 bases). Germline V lookup: CDR1 SEHNR, CDR2 FQNEAQ (reference sequence). This CDR3 has 14 amino acids. In nucleotides, the CDR3 is TGTGCTAACAGCACATCGACAGACGGCTATGGCTACACCTTC. It encodes CANSTSTDGYGYTF.

In this sample, this clonotype turned up a few times. A much larger clone lies one base from this, so it may be a read error. The rearrangement links TRBV5-1 to TRBJ2-1, with 11 bases identical to TRBD2. The CDR3 is 16 residues long. CDR1 and CDR2 (germline): SGHRS, YFSETQ. This CDR3 reads CASSSTSGSSYYEQFF. CDR3 coding DNA: TGCGCCAGCAGCTCTACTAGCGGGAGCTCCTACTATGAGCAGTTCTTC.